One sample yielded the 26 T cell receptor beta chains listed below, sequenced in a study of OX40 agonist ivuxolimab in advanced cancers. The assay was immunoSEQ multiplex PCR, and TCRdb's table has in-frame clones only and misses some. The repertoire holds over 85,000 clones, approximately 88% seen once, with under 0.55% in the top ten. The sample was CD4+ or CD8+ T cells sorted from blood, taken in a trial of the OX40 agonist ivuxolimab. The receptor set was obtained from an adult with an advanced solid tumor such as melanoma, head and neck, liver or kidney cancer.

The count of this clone is one. The chain has TRBV27 and TRBJ2-3; tentative D call: TRBD2 (5 bases). Germline V gene data show CDR1 as MNHEY and CDR2 as SMNVEV (reference sequence). This CDR3 comprises 12 residues. V lost 6 bases and J lost 4, with 8 bases in between. The DNA of the CDR3 is TGTGCCAGCAGAGACTACCCAGATACGCAGTATTTT. It translates to CASRDYPDTQYF.

The count of this clone is one. The J gene is TRBJ2-3, the V gene TRBV10-3; 12 bases line up with TRBD1. J was trimmed by 0 bases and V by 0 bases; bases with no gene match: 7. The CDR3 length is 19 residues. Germline CDR1 reads ENHRY; CDR2 reads SYGVKD. The DNA of the CDR3 is TGTGCCATCAGTGAGTCGGGAACGGGACAGGGGGCGAGCACAGATACGCAGTATTTT. Protein product: CAISESGTGQGASTDTQYF.

This chain uses TRBV19 with TRBJ1-2, with D tentatively TRBD1 (5 bases). Germline CDR1 reads LNHDA; CDR2 reads SQIVND (reference sequence). V lost 0 bases to trimming and J lost 0 bases, with 5 bases between them. The CDR3 covers 14 residues. CDR3 residues: CASSIEGPNYGYTF. The CDR3 DNA sequence: TGTGCCAGTAGTATAGAGGGACCTAACTATGGCTACACCTTC.

This sequence joins TRBV2 and TRBJ1-1, with D unresolved. This CDR3 is 13 amino acids long. V was clipped by 2 bases and J by 5 bases, with 9 bases between them. CDR1 is SNHLY, CDR2 FYNNEI, per germline. This CDR3 reads CASSELLGTEAFF. The CDR3, as DNA: TGTGCCAGCAGTGAACTCCTAGGGACTGAAGCTTTCTTT.

This chain connects TRBV7-2 to TRBJ1-2; TRBD1 aligns across 8 bases. The ends lost 5 bases at V and 6 bases at J; junction bases unmatched: 5. Per the germline V gene, CDR1 is SGHTA and CDR2 is FQGNSA. CDR3 length: 13 amino acids. The DNA for the CDR3 is TGTGCCAGCAGCCCGGACAGGGTTAATGGCTACACCTTC. This translates into CASSPDRVNGYTF.

This clone was seen only once. CDR3 loop: CASSSYWEGTEAFF. The CDR3 DNA sequence: TGTGCCAGCAGCTCTTATTGGGAGGGCACTGAAGCTTTCTTT. V and J are TRBV5-5 and TRBJ1-1; D unclear. This CDR3 is 14 amino acids long. V lost 3 bases and J 4 bases, leaving 13 bases between the germline ends. Germline V lookup: CDR1 SGHKS, CDR2 YYEKEE (reference sequence).

The J gene is TRBJ1-4, the V gene TRBV5-1; a possible D gene is TRBD1 (6 bases). Germline CDR1 is SGHRS and CDR2 is YFSETQ. This CDR3 has 14 residues. V was trimmed by 3 bases and J by 11 bases, leaving 17 bases between them. CDR3 bases: TGCGCCAGCAGCTCCCACAGGGATGGAGGCAAACTGTTTTTT. It is translated as CASSSHRDGGKLFF.

The chain recombines TRBV6-1 with TRBJ2-7; 8 bases line up with TRBD1. Germline V lookup: CDR1 MNHNS, CDR2 SASEGT. CDR3 size: 17 residues. V was pared by 2 bases and J by 1 base, with 10 bases of the junction left unmatched. In DNA, the CDR3 is TGTGCCAGCAGTGAAACGTTCAGGGGGCGGCTGTCCTACGAGCAGTACTTC. Its protein product is CASSETFRGRLSYEQYF.

This clone was seen more than once but under ten times. The chain has TRBV5-1 and TRBJ1-6; D is ambiguous. Looked up from germline, CDR1 is SGHRS and CDR2 is YFSETQ. There are 15 residues in the CDR3. With 5 bases removed from V and 6 bases from J, the gap between germline ends came to 15 bases. The CDR3 bases are TGCGCCAGCAGACCCCGTGGGAGTCCTAATTCACCCCTCCACTTT. Its translation: CASRPRGSPNSPLHF.

The V call is TRBV6-5, the J call TRBJ1-3, with no clear D. The CDR3 is 14 amino acids. Trimming took off 6 bases at V and 6 bases at J, with 15 bases between the two ends. The germline gives CDR1 MNHEY, CDR2 SVGAGI. CDR3 nucleotide sequence: TGTGCCAGCAGCCCCCCCGGGGTTGAAAACACCATATATTTT. Protein: CASSPPGVENTIYF.

The chain couples TRBV7-2 to TRBJ1-3; the D is unclear. This CDR3 comprises 13 residues. Germline values: CDR1 SGHTA, CDR2 FQGNSA. V was trimmed by 4 bases and J by 2 bases, leaving 6 bases between them. CDR3: CASSSDPGNTIYF. The CDR3 bases are TGTGCCAGCAGCTCCGACCCTGGAAACACCATATATTTT. Full variable domain (rest looked up from reference TRBV7-2 and TRBJ1-3): GAGVSQSPSNKVTEKGKDVELRCDPISGHTALYWYRQSLGQGLEFLIYFQGNSAPDKSGLPSDRFSAERTGGSVSTLTIQRTQQEDSAVYLCASSSDPGNTIYFGEGSWLTVV.

The chain recombines TRBV18 with TRBJ2-3; 9 bases match TRBD1. V lost 4 bases, J lost 3 bases, and 2 bases stayed unmatched. Germline V CDR1 and CDR2: KGHSH, LQKENI. The CDR3 extends over 14 amino acids. CDR3 DNA sequence: TGTGCCAGCTCACGTGGACAGGGGACAGATACGCAGTATTTT. Amino acid sequence: CASSRGQGTDTQYF. The entire variable domain, with the rest obtained from reference TRBV18 and TRBJ2-3, is as follows: NAGVMQNPRHLVRRRGQEARLRCSPMKGHSHVYWYRQLPEEGLKFMVYLQKENIIDESGMPKERFSAEFPKEGPSILRIQQVVRGDSAAYFCASSRGQGTDTQYFGPGTRLTVL.

V gene TRBV7-2 combines with J gene TRBJ2-2; tentatively, D is TRBD1 or TRBD2 (6 bases each). Trimming shortened V by 5 bases and J by 4 bases, and 20 bases separated the two germline ends. CDR3 length: 17 residues. Per germline, CDR1 SGHTA and CDR2 FQGNSA. As DNA, the CDR3 is TGTGCCAGCAGCGGCAGGGGACTTTATGGAGGCACCGGGGAGCTGTTTTTT. It translates to CASSGRGLYGGTGELFF.

The chain couples TRBV5-1 to TRBJ2-5, with D possibly being TRBD1 (5 bases). This CDR3 is 15 amino acids long. Deletions cut 5 bases from V and 5 bases from J, with 19 bases between. The V gene's germline CDR1 is SGHRS and CDR2 YFSETQ. CDR3: CASSFPPDIRETQYF. In nucleotides, the CDR3 is TGCGCCAGCAGTTTTCCACCGGACATACGCGAGACCCAGTACTTC. The variable domain in full, with the rest retrieved from reference TRBV5-1 and TRBJ2-5, is KAGVTQTPRYLIKTRGQQVTLSCSPISGHRSVSWYQQTPGQGLQFLFEYFSETQRNKGNFPGRFSGRQFSNSRSEMNVSTLELGDSALYLCASSFPPDIRETQYFGPGTRLLVL.

The chain has TRBV27 and TRBJ2-7; no clear D. The CDR3 consists of 16 residues. The V gene's germline CDR1 is MNHEY and CDR2 SMNVEV (reference sequence). V gave up 8 bases and J gave up 2 bases, with 22 bases separating them. In DNA form, the CDR3 reads TGTGCCAGCCGCCTTAGGGCGCAGCCCTATCCCTACGAGCAGTACTTC. Translation: CASRLRAQPYPYEQYF.

The gene calls are TRBV19 and TRBJ1-4; 9 nucleotides line up with TRBD1. V shed 6 bases and J 0 bases; nucleotides not matched to a gene: 2. CDR3 size: 15 residues. Germline V CDR1 and CDR2: LNHDA, SQIVND (reference sequence). CDR3 bases: TGTGCCAGTAGGGGACAGGGCGCAACTAATGAAAAACTGTTTTTT. The encoded protein is CASRGQGATNEKLFF.

V and J are TRBV29-1 and TRBJ2-7, with TRBD1 matching 7 bases. With 1 base clipped from V and 5 bases from J, the junction kept 5 bases outside the gene matches. Germline CDR1 and CDR2: SQVTM and ANQGSEA. The CDR3 extends over 13 amino acids. This chain's CDR3 is CSVEARGLNEQYF. DNA of the CDR3: TGCAGCGTTGAAGCGAGGGGGCTCAACGAGCAGTACTTC.

The chain has TRBV20-1 and TRBJ2-3; a possible D gene is TRBD1 (6 bases). The CDR3 length is 11 residues. From germline, CDR1 is DFQATT and CDR2 SNEGSKA (reference sequence). The CDR3 here is CSRTGTDTQYF. CDR3 DNA: TGCAGCCGGACAGGCACAGATACGCAGTATTTT.

In its sample, this clone was seen a few times. The rearrangement uses TRBV11-2 and TRBJ2-7; D could derive from TRBD1 or TRBD2 (5 bases each). V was pared by 5 bases and J by 2 bases, with 13 bases between. The CDR3 extends over 14 amino acids. The germline V gene encodes CDR1 SGHAT and CDR2 FQNNGV. CDR3 in amino acids: CASSLKSGPYEQYF. CDR3 DNA sequence: TGTGCCAGCAGCCTTAAGTCGGGGCCCTACGAGCAGTACTTC. Combining the CDR3 with reference TRBV11-2 and TRBJ2-7 gives the whole variable domain EAGVAQSPRYKIIEKRQSVAFWCNPISGHATLYWYQQILGQGPKLLIQFQNNGVVDDSQLPKDRFSAERLKGVDSTLKIQPAKLEDSAVYLCASSLKSGPYEQYFGPGTRLTVT.

The chain combines TRBV6-5 with TRBJ1-3; 9 bases map to TRBD1. This CDR3 is built from 15 residues. V trimming: 5 bases; J trimming: 0 bases; junction bases outside the gene matches: 2. Germline V CDR1 and CDR2: MNHEY, SVGAGI. The CDR3 spells CASSVTGGSGNTIYF. CDR3 in DNA: TGTGCCAGCAGTGTGACAGGGGGCTCTGGAAACACCATATATTTT.

The chain recombines TRBV25-1 with TRBJ2-5; the D gene is possibly TRBD1 (6 bases). CDR1 is MGHDK, CDR2 SYGVNS, per germline. The CDR3 extends over 12 amino acids. Trimming pared 4 bases from V and 7 bases from J, leaving 10 bases between. The CDR3 DNA sequence: TGTGCCAGCAGTGGGGAAGGGGGGACCCAGTACTTC. This translates into CASSGEGGTQYF.

The V and J genes are TRBV9 and TRBJ2-2; D is unresolved. V dropped 0 bases and J dropped 6 bases, with 6 bases sitting between them. CDR1 is SGDLS and CDR2 is YYNGEE in the germline V gene. CDR3 length: 13 amino acids. The chain's CDR3 is CASSVARSGELFF. The CDR3 DNA is TGTGCCAGCAGCGTAGCAAGATCCGGGGAGCTGTTTTTT.

The V gene is TRBV27, the J gene TRBJ2-5; 12 positions agree with TRBD1. The trim removed 4 bases at V and 4 bases at J, leaving 4 bases unmatched. The CDR3 consists of 15 residues. From germline, CDR1 is MNHEY and CDR2 SMNVEV (reference sequence). CDR3 loop: CASSSGQGAGETQYF. DNA of the CDR3: TGTGCCAGCAGTTCGGGACAGGGGGCAGGAGAGACCCAGTACTTC.

This clone appeared a single time. V and J are TRBV5-6 and TRBJ1-3; D is perhaps TRBD1 (6 bases). The CDR3 is made up of 13 amino acids. The ends were cut back, 4 bases at V and 2 bases at J, with 7 bases in the middle. The V gene's germline CDR1 is SGHDT and CDR2 YYEEEE. The CDR3 loop is CASSPGAGNTIYF. CDR3 DNA sequence: TGTGCCAGCAGCCCAGGGGCTGGAAACACCATATATTTT.

This chain connects TRBV12-5 to TRBJ1-1; tentatively, D is TRBD1 (5 bases). Trimming cost V 7 bases and J 1 base, with 10 bases left between them. The CDR3 is made up of 13 amino acids. CDR1 is LGHNT and CDR2 is FRNRAP in the germline V gene. The CDR3: CASVRGGNTEAFF. In DNA form, the CDR3 reads TGTGCTAGTGTCCGGGGGGGGAACACTGAAGCTTTCTTT.

V and J are TRBV6-6 and TRBJ1-2; maybe TRBD1 (6 bases). V was pared by 4 bases and J by 4 bases, with 10 bases between. The CDR3 runs to 13 residues. CDR1 and CDR2 from the germline V gene are MNHNY and SVGAGI (reference sequence). CDR3 in DNA: TGTGCCAGCAGTTCCGGACAGCGCTATGGCTACACCTTC. As protein: CASSSGQRYGYTF.